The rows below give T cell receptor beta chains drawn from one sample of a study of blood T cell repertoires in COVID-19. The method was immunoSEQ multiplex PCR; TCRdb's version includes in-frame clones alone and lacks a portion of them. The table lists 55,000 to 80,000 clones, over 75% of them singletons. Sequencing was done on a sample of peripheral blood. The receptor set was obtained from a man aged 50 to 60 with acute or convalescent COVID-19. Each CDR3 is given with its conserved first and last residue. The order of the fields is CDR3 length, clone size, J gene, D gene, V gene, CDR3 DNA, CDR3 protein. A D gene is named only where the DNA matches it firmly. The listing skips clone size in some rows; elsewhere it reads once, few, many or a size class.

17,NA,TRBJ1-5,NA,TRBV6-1,TGTGCCAGCAGTGAAGGCTACAGGGCAGGAGGCAATCAGCCCCAGCATTTT,CASSEGYRAGGNQPQHF
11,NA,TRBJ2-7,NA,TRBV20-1,TGCAGTGCTTCAGGGACCTACGAGCAGTACTTC,CSASGTYEQYF
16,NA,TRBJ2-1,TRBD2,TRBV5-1,TGCGCCAGCAGCCCAGGCGGCGCGGGGGGCGACAGGGAGCAGTTCTTC,CASSPGGAGGDREQFF
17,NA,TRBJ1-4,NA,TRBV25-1,TGTGCCAGCAGTGAATATATTGAGGGCGGCATGGATGAAAAACTGTTTTTT,CASSEYIEGGMDEKLFF
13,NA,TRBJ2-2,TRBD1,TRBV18,TGTGCCAGCTCTCAGACAGGGACCGGGGAGCTGTTTTTT,CASSQTGTGELFF
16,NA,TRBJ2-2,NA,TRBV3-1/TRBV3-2,TGTGCCAGCAGCCAAGTATCCCAGGCGAACACCGGGGAGCTGTTTTTT,CASSQVSQANTGELFF
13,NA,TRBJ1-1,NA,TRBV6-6,TGTGCCAGCAGTCGAGGGGAGGGCACTGAAGCTTTCTTT,CASSRGEGTEAFF
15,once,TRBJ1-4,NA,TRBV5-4,TGTGCCAGCAGCTTGGGGGGCAGGGTTGATGAAAAACTGTTTTTT,CASSLGGRVDEKLFF
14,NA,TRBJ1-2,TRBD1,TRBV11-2,TGTGCCAGCAGCTCTATCACAGGGGCGAATGGCTACACCTTC,CASSSITGANGYTF
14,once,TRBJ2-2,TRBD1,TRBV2,TGTGCCAGCAGCCAGACAGGGGTAGCCGGGGAGCTGTTTTTT,CASSQTGVAGELFF
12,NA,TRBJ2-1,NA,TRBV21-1,TGTACCAGCAGCCCCCGGGTCAATGAGCAGTTCTTC,CTSSPRVNEQFF
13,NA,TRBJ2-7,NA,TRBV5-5,TGTGCCAGCAGCTTTTCCAGGGTTGAAGAGCAGTACTTC,CASSFSRVEEQYF
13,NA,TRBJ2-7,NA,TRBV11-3,TGTGCCAGCAGCTTACGGGACTGGGGAGAGCAGTACTTC,CASSLRDWGEQYF
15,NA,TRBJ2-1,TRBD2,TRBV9,TGTGCCAGCAGCGTAGCGTCGGGACTAGCAGATGAGCAGTTCTTC,CASSVASGLADEQFF
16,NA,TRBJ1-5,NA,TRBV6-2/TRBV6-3,TGTGCCAGCAGTTTCCAACAGGGACGGCGAAATCAGCCCCAGCATTTT,CASSFQQGRRNQPQHF
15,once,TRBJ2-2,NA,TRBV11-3,TGTGCCAGCAGCTTAGGGGGGGCGAACACCGGGGAGCTGTTTTTT,CASSLGGANTGELFF
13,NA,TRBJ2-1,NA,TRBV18,TGTGCCAGCTCACCGGGGGAGGTCAATGAGCAGTTCTTC,CASSPGEVNEQFF
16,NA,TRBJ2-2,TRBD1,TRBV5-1,TGCGCCAGCAGCTTGGCCCGGCAGGGGGATACCGGGGAGCTGTTTTTT,CASSLARQGDTGELFF
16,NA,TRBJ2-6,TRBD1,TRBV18,TGTGCCAGCTCACCACAGGGGGCGCAAGGGGCCAACGTCCTGACTTTC,CASSPQGAQGANVLTF
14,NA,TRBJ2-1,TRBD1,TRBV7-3,TGTGCCAGCAGCTTAAGGCAGGGGGCAGATGAGCAGTTCTTC,CASSLRQGADEQFF
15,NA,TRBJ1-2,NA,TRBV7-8,TGTGCCAGCAGCTTAGAGGGGTCGGCAGGGCTTGGCTACACCTTC,CASSLEGSAGLGYTF
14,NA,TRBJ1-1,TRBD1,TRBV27,TGTGCCAGCAGTCCGGGGACAGGGAACACTGAAGCTTTCTTT,CASSPGTGNTEAFF
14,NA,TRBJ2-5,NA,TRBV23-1,TGCGCCAGCAGTCCTCGGCGGGGTTGGGAGACCCAGTACTTC,CASSPRRGWETQYF
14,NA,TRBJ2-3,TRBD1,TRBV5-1,TGCGCCAGCAGCCCGGGACAGGGGTCAGATACGCAGTATTTT,CASSPGQGSDTQYF
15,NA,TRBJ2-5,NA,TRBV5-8,TGTGCCAGCAGTCGCCGGGACACCGGGCGGGAGACCCAGTACTTC,CASSRRDTGRETQYF
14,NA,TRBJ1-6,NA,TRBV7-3,TGTGCCAGCAGCGCCGGGACAAGTAATTCACCCCTCCACTTT,CASSAGTSNSPLHF
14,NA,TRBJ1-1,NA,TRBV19,TGTGCCAGTAGCATGGACATCCTGAACACTGAAGCTTTCTTT,CASSMDILNTEAFF
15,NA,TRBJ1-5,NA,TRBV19,TGTGCCAGTAGGGCTTTTGGGGGGGCCAATCAGCCCCAGCATTTT,CASRAFGGANQPQHF
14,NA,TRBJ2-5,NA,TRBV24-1,TGTGCCACCAGTGGGGCAGGGAATCAAGAGACCCAGTACTTC,CATSGAGNQETQYF
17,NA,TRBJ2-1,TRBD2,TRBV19,TGTGCCAGTAGTATATTATCGGGGGGTATGGGATACAATGAGCAGTTCTTC,CASSILSGGMGYNEQFF
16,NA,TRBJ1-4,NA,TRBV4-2,TGTGCCAGCAGCCGGAGGGACGGGCCAACTAATGAAAAACTGTTTTTT,CASSRRDGPTNEKLFF
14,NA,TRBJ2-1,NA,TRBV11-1,TGTGCCAGCGGTGGGGGGAGCTCCTACAATGAGCAGTTCTTC,CASGGGSSYNEQFF
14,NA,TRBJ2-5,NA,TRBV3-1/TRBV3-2,TGTGCCAGCAGCCAAACTGGGGGGCAAGAGACCCAGTACTTC,CASSQTGGQETQYF
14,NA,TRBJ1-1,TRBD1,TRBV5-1,TGCGCCAGCAGCTGGGACAGGGGGATCACTGAAGCTTTCTTT,CASSWDRGITEAFF
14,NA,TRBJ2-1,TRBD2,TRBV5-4,TGTGCCAGCAGCTCTAGCGGGGGGAGGAATGAGCAGTTCTTC,CASSSSGGRNEQFF
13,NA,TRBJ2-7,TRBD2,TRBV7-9,TGTGCCAGCAGCTTAATCCCGGGGGGGGAGCAGTACTTC,CASSLIPGGEQYF
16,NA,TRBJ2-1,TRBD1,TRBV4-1,TGCGCCAGCAGCCAAACAGGGGTTAGCTCCTACAATGAGCAGTTCTTC,CASSQTGVSSYNEQFF
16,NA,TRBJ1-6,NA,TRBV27,TGTGCCAGCACCCGATTTTCCGGGGGGGGTAATTCACCCCTCCACTTT,CASTRFSGGGNSPLHF
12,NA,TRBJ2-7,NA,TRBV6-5,TGTGCCAAAGCGGTGAGCTCCTACGAGCAGTACTTC,CAKAVSSYEQYF
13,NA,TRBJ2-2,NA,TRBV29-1,TGCAGCGTTGTCCAGGCGAACACCGGGGAGCTGTTTTTT,CSVVQANTGELFF
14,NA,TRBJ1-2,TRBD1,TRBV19,TGTGCCAGTAGGACTTTGGACAGGGAGGATGGCTACACCTTC,CASRTLDREDGYTF
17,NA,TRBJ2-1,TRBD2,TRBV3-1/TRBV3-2,TGTGCCAGCAGCCAAGAGTCGACTAGCGGGGGTTACAATGAGCAGTTCTTC,CASSQESTSGGYNEQFF
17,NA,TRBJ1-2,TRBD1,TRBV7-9,TGTGCCAGCAGCTCGTTTCGGGACAGCGCTTCTAACTATGGCTACACCTTC,CASSSFRDSASNYGYTF
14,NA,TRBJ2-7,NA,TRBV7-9,TGTGCCAGCAGCTTAGCAGGGAGCTCCTACGAGCAGTACTTC,CASSLAGSSYEQYF
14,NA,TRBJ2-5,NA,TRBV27,TGTGCCAGCAGTTTACTCCAGGGCCAAGAGACCCAGTACTTC,CASSLLQGQETQYF
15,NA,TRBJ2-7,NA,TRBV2,TGTGCCAGCAGTGAAGGAGACAGGCTCCTACGAGGGCAGTACTTC,CASSEGDRLLRGQYF
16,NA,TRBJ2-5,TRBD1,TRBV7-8,TGTGCCAGCAGCCCCGCGACAGGGGTCTACCAAGAGACCCAGTACTTC,CASSPATGVYQETQYF
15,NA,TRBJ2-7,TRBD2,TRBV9,TGTGCCAGCAGCGTCGGACTAGCGGGGGTTGACGAGCAGTACTTC,CASSVGLAGVDEQYF
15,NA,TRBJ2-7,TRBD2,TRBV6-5,TGTGCCAACGGACTAGCGGGGGGGCCAAGGTACGAGCAGTACTTC,CANGLAGGPRYEQYF
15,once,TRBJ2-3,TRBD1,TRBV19,TGTGCCAGTAGTGCGGACAGGGTGGGCACAGATACGCAGTATTTT,CASSADRVGTDTQYF
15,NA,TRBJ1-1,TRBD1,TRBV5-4,TGTGCCAGCAACACAAAAAAACAGGGGGCGTCGGCAGCTTTCTTT,CASNTKKQGASAAFF
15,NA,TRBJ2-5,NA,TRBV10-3,TGTGCCATCAGGATGGGACACCTAACTCAAGAGACCCAGTACTTC,CAIRMGHLTQETQYF